The 20 T cell receptor beta chains reported below all come from one sample, sequenced in a study of spatial heterogeneity in lung cancer. Specified time point: sample taken at primary tumor resection. Unsorted samples of tumor, nontumor lung or frozen PBMC had their whole RNA sequenced. TCRdb recomputed calls from the 5' RACE reads with MiXCR, one row per CDR3 protein. The sample has some 85,000 distinct CDR3 sequences, approximately 18% seen once. The sequencing here drew on PBMCs, taken at surgery. The receptor set was obtained from a male donor with early-stage non-small cell lung cancer.

The chain uses TRBV6-5 and TRBJ2-7; tentative D call: TRBD2 (5 bases). The CDR3 totals 14 residues. V lost 0 bases and J lost 7, with 13 bases in between. Germline values: CDR1 MNHEY, CDR2 SVGAGI. The CDR3 DNA is TGTGCCAGCAGTTACTCGTTCGGGAACGGGGAGCAGTACTTC. Translating it yields CASSYSFGNGEQYF.

The chain uses TRBV19 and TRBJ1-4; 9 nucleotides align to TRBD1. V shed 10 bases, J shed 0 bases, and the junction held 6 bases outside the gene matches. Looked up from germline, CDR1 is LNHDA and CDR2 is SQIVND (reference sequence). The CDR3 extends over 15 amino acids. This CDR3 reads CAIGTGFATNEKLFF. The CDR3 DNA is TGTGCCATCGGGACAGGGTTTGCAACTAATGAAAAACTGTTTTTT.

The chain couples TRBV7-2 to TRBJ2-3; 12 bases are a match to TRBD2. The CDR3 loop spans 16 amino acids. CDR1 is SGHTA and CDR2 is FQGNSA in the germline V gene. V shed 5 bases and J 2 bases; nucleotides not matched to a gene: 5. CDR3 residues: CASSTGLAGNTDTQYF. For the CDR3, the DNA is TGTGCCAGCAGCACCGGACTAGCGGGAAACACAGATACGCAGTATTTT.

Many counts were recorded for this clonotype. The chain uses TRBV20-1 and TRBJ2-7; 9 nucleotides align to TRBD1. In germline, CDR1 is DFQATT, CDR2 SNEGSKA (reference sequence). Losses at the gene ends were 4 bases for V and 3 bases for J; bases not matched to a gene: 7. The CDR3 spans 14 residues. This CDR3 reads CSANRQGEFYEQYF. In nucleotides, the CDR3 is TGCAGTGCTAATAGACAGGGGGAGTTCTACGAGCAGTACTTC.

The J gene is TRBJ2-2, the V gene TRBV11-1; tentative D call: TRBD1 (5 bases). V lost 4 bases, J lost 15 bases, and 12 bases lay in between. CDR1 and CDR2 (germline): SGHAT, FQDESV (reference sequence). There are 11 residues in the CDR3. The CDR3, as DNA: TGTGCCAGCAGCTCGGCAGGGAAGTTGTTTTTT. Its protein is CASSSAGKLFF. Filled out from reference TRBV11-1 and TRBJ2-2, the complete variable domain reads EAEVAQSPRYKITEKSQAVAFWCDPISGHATLYWYRQILGQGPELLVQFQDESVVDDSQLPKDRFSAERLKGVDSTLKIQPAELGDSAMYLCASSSAGKLFFGEGSRLTVL.

The chain recombines TRBV15 with TRBJ2-7; 10 bases match TRBD1. V lost 3 bases to trimming and J lost 6 bases; unmatched junction nucleotides: 8. From germline, CDR1 is LNHNV and CDR2 YYDKDF (reference sequence). The CDR3 is made up of 15 amino acids. CDR3 bases: TGTGCCACCAGCAGGGGAGGGACAGGGGCCCTCGAGCAGTACTTC. Protein sequence: CATSRGGTGALEQYF.

The chain carries TRBV2 and TRBJ2-3; unclear D gene. The CDR3 loop spans 15 amino acids. Germline V gene sequence: CDR1 SNHLY, CDR2 FYNNEI. Trimming stripped 1 base from V and 6 bases from J, with 14 bases between. The CDR3 bases are TGTGCCAGCAGTGAAGTATGGGCCATAGGGGATACGCAGTATTTT. Encoded protein: CASSEVWAIGDTQYF.

Only a few counts were recorded for this clonotype. The V gene is TRBV15, the J gene TRBJ1-6; possibly TRBD1 for D (5 bases). CDR1 is LNHNV and CDR2 is YYDKDF in the germline V gene (reference sequence). The CDR3 is made up of 13 amino acids. V dropped 5 bases and J dropped 8 bases, with 10 bases sitting between them. The CDR3 DNA is TGTGCCACCAGCGGGCAGGGCGATTCACCCCTCCACTTT. Translating gives CATSGQGDSPLHF.

CDR3: CAIRQGLATDTQYF. CDR3 DNA: TGTGCCATCAGACAGGGACTAGCTACAGATACGCAGTATTTT. This chain links TRBV10-3 with TRBJ2-3, with 9 positions matching TRBD2. Germline V gene data show CDR1 as ENHRY and CDR2 as SYGVKD. The junction had 4 bases not matched to a gene; V was cut back by 6 bases and J by 3 bases. The CDR3 length is 14 residues.

The chain couples TRBV9 to TRBJ1-1; possible D gene TRBD1, 5 bases. With 3 bases removed from V and 3 bases from J, the gap between germline ends came to 12 bases. The CDR3 covers 14 residues. Germline loops: CDR1 SGDLS, CDR2 YYNGEE. The CDR3 DNA follows: TGTGCCAGCAGCGCGGGGGGTATAGACACTGAAGCTTTCTTT. This sequence encodes CASSAGGIDTEAFF.

With respect to this clonotype: A junction boundary mismatches the germline segment, possibly from a read error. The chain recombines TRBV5-4 with TRBJ2-7; D may be TRBD1 or TRBD2 (5 bases each). The length of the CDR3 is 15 residues. Germline CDR1 is SGHNT and CDR2 is YYREEE (reference sequence). Written as DNA, the CDR3 is TGTGCCAGCAGCCCCAGGGCTAGCCGAGCCTACGGGCAGTACTTC. Its protein is CASSPRASRAYGQYF. Combining the CDR3 with reference TRBV5-4 and TRBJ2-7 gives the whole variable domain ETGVTQSPTHLIKTRGQQVTLRCSSQSGHNTVSWYQQALGQGPQFIFQYYREEENGRGNFPPRFSGLQFPNYSSELNVNALELDDSALYLCASSPRASRAYGQYFGPGTRLTVT.

On this clonotype: A much bigger clone sits one base away, suggesting this may be a read error. The chain joins TRBV29-1 to TRBJ2-7, with D tentatively TRBD1 or TRBD2 (5 bases each). Trimming removed 3 bases at V and 0 bases at J, with 9 bases between. This CDR3 is built from 13 residues. Germline CDR1 and CDR2: SQVTM and ANQGSEA. For the CDR3, the DNA is TGCAGCGTTGAGGACACTAGCTCCTACGAGCAGTACTTC. It codes for CSVEDTSSYEQYF.

This clonotype was detected only a few times. The chain uses TRBV28 and TRBJ1-2; 7 nucleotides agree with TRBD1. This CDR3 contains 13 residues. Germline trimming cut 4 bases from V and 5 bases from J; bases unmatched to any gene: 4. Germline-derived CDR1 and CDR2 are MDHEN and SYDVKM. The CDR3 DNA is TGTGCCAGCAGTTCGGGACAGCCTTATGGCTACACCTTC. Translation: CASSSGQPYGYTF.

The chain is built from TRBV9 and TRBJ2-3, with D hard to call. The CDR3 has 12 residues. Germline V CDR1 and CDR2: SGDLS, YYNGEE. Deletions cut 3 bases from V and 4 bases from J, with 6 bases between. The CDR3 DNA is TGTGCCAGCAGCGGGGATCCAGATACGCAGTATTTT. Its protein product is CASSGDPDTQYF.

This clonotype was observed a few times. V is TRBV12-3 or TRBV12-4 and J is TRBJ2-4; D gene unclear. The CDR3 loop spans 15 amino acids. Trimming cost V 6 bases and J 5 bases, with 17 bases left between them. CDR3 in amino acids: CASSLGYPGENIQYF. CDR3 nucleotides: TGTGCCAGCAGCCTCGGGTACCCCGGCGAAAACATTCAGTACTTC.

This clonotype was found a few times. This chain connects TRBV27 to TRBJ2-7; TRBD2 agrees at 13 bases. Germline-derived CDR1 and CDR2 are MNHEY and SMNVEV (reference sequence). J was trimmed by 7 bases and V by 8 bases; bases with no gene match: 23. There are 19 residues in the CDR3. CDR3 DNA: TGTGCCAGCTCCCGAGGAAGGACAGCTAGGACTAGCGGGAGTCGGGAGCAGTACTTC. Translating it yields CASSRGRTARTSGSREQYF.

This clonotype occurred a few times. The rearrangement uses TRBV18 and TRBJ2-3; D gene unclear. Germline V gene data show CDR1 as KGHSH and CDR2 as LQKENI. This CDR3 contains 15 residues. V lost 3 bases and J lost 0, with 10 bases in between. The CDR3 is CASSPVGTSTDTQYF. The CDR3 nucleotides read TGTGCCAGCTCACCGGTCGGAACTAGCACAGATACGCAGTATTTT.

This chain uses TRBV6-2 or TRBV6-3 with TRBJ1-1; D is unresolved. The germline gives CDR1 MNHEY, CDR2 SVGEGT. The CDR3 runs to 15 residues. V lost 2 bases to trimming and J lost 8 bases, with 18 bases between them. This CDR3 reads CASSYAWTQPSEAFF. As DNA, the CDR3 is TGTGCCAGCAGTTACGCCTGGACGCAACCATCAGAAGCTTTCTTT.

The V call is TRBV24-1, the J call TRBJ2-7; D is unclear. The CDR3 totals 12 residues. Germline lookup yields CDR1 KGHDR and CDR2 SFDVKD. V was cut by 3 bases and J by 7 bases, with 9 bases left in between. As DNA, the CDR3 is TGTGCCACCAGTGATGGCCCGCGGGAGCAGTACTTC. It encodes CATSDGPREQYF.

This clonotype came up a few times. The chain links TRBV29-1 to TRBJ2-5; possibly TRBD1 for D (7 bases). Trimming removed 4 bases from V and 5 bases from J, with 17 bases in between. The CDR3 is made up of 14 amino acids. Germline V gives CDR1 SQVTM, CDR2 ANQGSEA. Written as DNA, the CDR3 is TGCAGCGTTGCTGGTTCGACAGGGAGGGAGACCCAGTACTTC. Its protein product is CSVAGSTGRETQYF.